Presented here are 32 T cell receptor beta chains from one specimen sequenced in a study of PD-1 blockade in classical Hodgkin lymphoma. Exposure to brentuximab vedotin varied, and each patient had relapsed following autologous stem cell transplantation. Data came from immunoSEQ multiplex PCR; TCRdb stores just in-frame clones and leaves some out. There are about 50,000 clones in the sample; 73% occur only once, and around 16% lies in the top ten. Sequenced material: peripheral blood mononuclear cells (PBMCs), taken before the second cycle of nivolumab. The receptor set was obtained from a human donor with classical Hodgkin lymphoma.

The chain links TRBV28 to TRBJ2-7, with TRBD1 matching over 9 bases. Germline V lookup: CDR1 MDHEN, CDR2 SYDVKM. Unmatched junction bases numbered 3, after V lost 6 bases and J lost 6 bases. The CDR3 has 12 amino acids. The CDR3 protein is CASSRQGGEQYF. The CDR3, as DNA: TGTGCCAGCAGCAGACAGGGGGGCGAGCAGTACTTC. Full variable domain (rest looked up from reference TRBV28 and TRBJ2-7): DVKVTQSSRYLVKRTGEKVFLECVQDMDHENMFWYRQDPGLGLRLIYFSYDVKMKEKGDIPEGYSVSREKKERFSLILESASTNQTSMYLCASSRQGGEQYFGPGTRLTVT.

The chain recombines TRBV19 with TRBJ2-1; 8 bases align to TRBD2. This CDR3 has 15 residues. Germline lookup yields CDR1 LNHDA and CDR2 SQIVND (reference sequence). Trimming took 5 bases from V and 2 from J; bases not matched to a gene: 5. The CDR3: CASSQSGSPYNEQFF. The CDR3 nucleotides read TGTGCCAGTAGTCAGAGCGGGAGTCCCTACAATGAGCAGTTCTTC.

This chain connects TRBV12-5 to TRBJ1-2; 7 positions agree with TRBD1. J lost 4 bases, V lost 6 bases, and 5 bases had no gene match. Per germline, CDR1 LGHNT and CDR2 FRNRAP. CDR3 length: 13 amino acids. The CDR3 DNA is TGTGCTAGTGGGCCCGGGACAGTCTATGGCTACACCTTC. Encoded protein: CASGPGTVYGYTF.

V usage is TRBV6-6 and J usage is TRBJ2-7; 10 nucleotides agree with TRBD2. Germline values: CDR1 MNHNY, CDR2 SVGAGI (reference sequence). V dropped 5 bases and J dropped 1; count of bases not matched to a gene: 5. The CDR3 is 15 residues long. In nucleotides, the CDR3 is TGTGCCAGCAGTCAATGGACTAGCGGTTCCTACGAGCAGTACTTC. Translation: CASSQWTSGSYEQYF.

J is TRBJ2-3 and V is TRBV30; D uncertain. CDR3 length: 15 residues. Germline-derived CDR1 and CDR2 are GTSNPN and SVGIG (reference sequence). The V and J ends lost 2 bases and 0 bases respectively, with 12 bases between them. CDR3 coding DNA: TGTGCCTGGAGTCGTAGGAGTATGAGCACAGATACGCAGTATTTT. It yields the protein CAWSRRSMSTDTQYF. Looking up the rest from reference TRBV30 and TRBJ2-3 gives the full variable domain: SQTIHQWPATLVQPVGSPLSLECTVEGTSNPNLYWYRQAAGRGLQLLFYSVGIGQISSEVPQNLSASRPQDRQFILSSKKLLLSDSGFYLCAWSRRSMSTDTQYFGPGTRLTVL.

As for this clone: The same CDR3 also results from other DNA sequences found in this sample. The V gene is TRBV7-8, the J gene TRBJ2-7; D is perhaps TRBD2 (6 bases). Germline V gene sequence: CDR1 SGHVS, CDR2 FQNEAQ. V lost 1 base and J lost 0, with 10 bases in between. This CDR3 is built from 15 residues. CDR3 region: CASSLGGGSSYEQYF. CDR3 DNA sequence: TGTGCCAGCAGCTTAGGGGGAGGATCCTCCTACGAGCAGTACTTC.

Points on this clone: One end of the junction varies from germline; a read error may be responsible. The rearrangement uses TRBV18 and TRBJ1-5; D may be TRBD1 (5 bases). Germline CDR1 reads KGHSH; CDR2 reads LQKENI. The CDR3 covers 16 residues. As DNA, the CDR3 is TGTACCAGCTCACCTGGGACCGACACTAGCAATCAGCCCCAGCATTTT. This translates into CTSSPGTDTSNQPQHF.

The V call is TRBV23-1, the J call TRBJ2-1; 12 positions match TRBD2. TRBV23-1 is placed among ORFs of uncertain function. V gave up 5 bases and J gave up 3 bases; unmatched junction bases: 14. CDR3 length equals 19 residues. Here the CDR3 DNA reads TGCGCCAGCAGTTTTCCACTAGCGGGAGGAGGTAGGGTCTACAATGAGCAGTTCTTC. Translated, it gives CASSFPLAGGGRVYNEQFF.

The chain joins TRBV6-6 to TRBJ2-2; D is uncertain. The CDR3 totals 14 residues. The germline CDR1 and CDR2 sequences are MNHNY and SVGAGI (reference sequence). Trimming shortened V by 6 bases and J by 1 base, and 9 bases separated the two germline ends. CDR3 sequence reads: CASRPVGNTGELFF. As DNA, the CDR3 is TGTGCCAGCAGACCCGTAGGGAACACCGGGGAGCTGTTTTTT.

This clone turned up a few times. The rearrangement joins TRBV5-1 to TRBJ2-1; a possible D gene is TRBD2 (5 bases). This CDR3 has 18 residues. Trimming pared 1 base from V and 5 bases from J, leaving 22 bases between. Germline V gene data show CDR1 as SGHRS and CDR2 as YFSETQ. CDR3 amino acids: CASSLILRWASRDNEQFF. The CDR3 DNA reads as TGCGCCAGCAGCTTGATCTTACGGTGGGCTAGCCGCGACAATGAGCAGTTCTTC.

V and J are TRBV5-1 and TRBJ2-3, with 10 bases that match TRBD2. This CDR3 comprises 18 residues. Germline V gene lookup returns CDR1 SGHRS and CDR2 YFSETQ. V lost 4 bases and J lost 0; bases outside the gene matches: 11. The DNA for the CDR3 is TGCGCCAGCAGCCTAGGACTAGCGGTTATCTCTAGCACAGATACGCAGTATTTT. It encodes CASSLGLAVISSTDTQYF.

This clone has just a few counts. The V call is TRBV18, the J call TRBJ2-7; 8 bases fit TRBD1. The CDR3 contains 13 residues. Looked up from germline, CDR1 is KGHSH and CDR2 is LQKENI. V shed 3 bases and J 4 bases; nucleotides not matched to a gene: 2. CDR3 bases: TGTGCCAGCTCACCTGGGACAGGATACGAGCAGTACTTC. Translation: CASSPGTGYEQYF.

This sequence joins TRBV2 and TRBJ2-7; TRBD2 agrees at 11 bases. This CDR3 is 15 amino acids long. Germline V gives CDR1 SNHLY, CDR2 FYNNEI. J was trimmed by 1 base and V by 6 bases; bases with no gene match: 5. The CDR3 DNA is TGTGCCAGCAGGCGAACTAGCGGGGGTTCCTACGAGCAGTACTTC. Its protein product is CASRRTSGGSYEQYF.

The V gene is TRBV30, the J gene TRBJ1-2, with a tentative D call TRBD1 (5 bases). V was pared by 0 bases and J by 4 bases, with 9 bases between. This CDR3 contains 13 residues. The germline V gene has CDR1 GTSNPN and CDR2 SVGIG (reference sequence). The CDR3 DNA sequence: TGTGCCTGGAGTGTCAGGGAGAGCTATGGCTACACCTTC. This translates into CAWSVRESYGYTF.

The CDR3 DNA reads TGTGCCAGCAGCTTGTCCACTAGCGGGAGGTGGAATGAGCAGTTCTTC. Protein: CASSLSTSGRWNEQFF. The V gene is TRBV5-4, the J gene TRBJ2-1; TRBD2 matches at 12 bases. Germline V lookup: CDR1 SGHNT, CDR2 YYREEE (reference sequence). The CDR3 extends over 16 amino acids. V shed 1 base and J 7 bases; nucleotides not matched to a gene: 6.

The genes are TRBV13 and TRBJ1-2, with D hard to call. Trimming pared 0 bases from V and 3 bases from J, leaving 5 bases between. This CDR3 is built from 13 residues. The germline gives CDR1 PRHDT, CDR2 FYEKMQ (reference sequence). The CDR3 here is CASSLGGDYGYTF. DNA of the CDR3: TGTGCCAGCAGCTTAGGAGGAGACTATGGCTACACCTTC.

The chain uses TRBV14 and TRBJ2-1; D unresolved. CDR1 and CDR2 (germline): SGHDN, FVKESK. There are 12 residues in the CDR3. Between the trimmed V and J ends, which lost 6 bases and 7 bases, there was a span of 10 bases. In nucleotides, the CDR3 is TGTGCCAGCAGGTCCCTTGGGAATGAGCAGTTCTTC. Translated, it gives CASRSLGNEQFF.

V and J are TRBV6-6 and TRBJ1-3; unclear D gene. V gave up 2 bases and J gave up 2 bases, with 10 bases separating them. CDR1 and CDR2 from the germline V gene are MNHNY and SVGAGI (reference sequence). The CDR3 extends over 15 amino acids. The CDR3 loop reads CASSYGQATGNTIYF. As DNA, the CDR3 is TGTGCCAGCAGTTACGGGCAGGCCACTGGAAACACCATATATTTT.

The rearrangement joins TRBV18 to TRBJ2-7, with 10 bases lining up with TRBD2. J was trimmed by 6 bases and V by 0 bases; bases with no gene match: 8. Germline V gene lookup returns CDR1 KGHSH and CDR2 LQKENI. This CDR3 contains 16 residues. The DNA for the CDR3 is TGTGCCAGCTCACCACCAGCTAGCGGGAGAGGGGTCGAGCAGTACTTC. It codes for CASSPPASGRGVEQYF.

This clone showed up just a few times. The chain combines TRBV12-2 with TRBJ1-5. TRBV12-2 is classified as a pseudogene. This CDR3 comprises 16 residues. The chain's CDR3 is CASRPYRAGAREPQHF. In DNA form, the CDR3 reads TGTGCAAGTCGCCCATATAGGGCCGGGGCGAGAGAGCCCCAGCATTTT.

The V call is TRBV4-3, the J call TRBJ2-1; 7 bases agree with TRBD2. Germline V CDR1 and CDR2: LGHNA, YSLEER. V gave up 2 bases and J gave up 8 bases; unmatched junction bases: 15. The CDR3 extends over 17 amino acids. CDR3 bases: TGCGCCAGCAGCCAAAAACCGGGACTAAGGGCAGCGGATGAGCAGTTCTTC. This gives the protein CASSQKPGLRAADEQFF.

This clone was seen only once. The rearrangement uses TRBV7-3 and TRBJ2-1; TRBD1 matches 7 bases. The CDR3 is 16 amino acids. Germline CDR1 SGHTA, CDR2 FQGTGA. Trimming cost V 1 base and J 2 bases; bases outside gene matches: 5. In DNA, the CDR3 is TGTGCCAGCAGCTTAAACTCCGGACAGGCCTACAATGAGCAGTTCTTC. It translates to CASSLNSGQAYNEQFF.

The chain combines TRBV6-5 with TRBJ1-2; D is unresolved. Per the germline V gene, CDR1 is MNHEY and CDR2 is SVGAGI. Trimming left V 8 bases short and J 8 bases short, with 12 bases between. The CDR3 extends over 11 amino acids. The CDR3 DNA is TGTGCCAGCGCCAACGGAGGGGGCTACACCTTC. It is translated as CASANGGGYTF.

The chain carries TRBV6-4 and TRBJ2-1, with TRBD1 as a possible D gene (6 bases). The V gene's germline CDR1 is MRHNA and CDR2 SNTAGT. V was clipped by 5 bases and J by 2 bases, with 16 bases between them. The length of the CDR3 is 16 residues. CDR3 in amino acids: CASSIHRDPTYNEQFF. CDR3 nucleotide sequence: TGTGCCAGCAGTATCCACAGGGATCCTACCTACAATGAGCAGTTCTTC.

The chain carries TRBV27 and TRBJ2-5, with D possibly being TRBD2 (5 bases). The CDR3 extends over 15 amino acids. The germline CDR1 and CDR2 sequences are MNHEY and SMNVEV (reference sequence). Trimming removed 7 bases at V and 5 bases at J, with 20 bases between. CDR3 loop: CASTSLGPPMETQYF. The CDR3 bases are TGTGCCAGCACTTCACTAGGCCCTCCAATGGAGACCCAGTACTTC.

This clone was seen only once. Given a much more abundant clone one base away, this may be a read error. CDR3 sequence: CSVMSRTGSEKLFF. The CDR3 DNA is TGCAGCGTTATGAGTAGGACAGGGAGTGAAAAACTGTTTTTT. This rearrangement joins TRBV29-1 to TRBJ1-4; 8 bases match TRBD1. V gave up 5 bases and J gave up 7 bases; unmatched junction bases: 9. The CDR3 has 14 residues. Germline V gene data show CDR1 as SQVTM and CDR2 as ANQGSEA.

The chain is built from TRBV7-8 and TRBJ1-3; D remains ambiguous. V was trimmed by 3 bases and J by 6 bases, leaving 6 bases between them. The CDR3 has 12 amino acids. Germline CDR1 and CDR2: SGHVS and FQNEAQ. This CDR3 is CASSFQENTIYF. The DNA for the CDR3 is TGTGCCAGCAGCTTCCAGGAAAACACCATATATTTT.

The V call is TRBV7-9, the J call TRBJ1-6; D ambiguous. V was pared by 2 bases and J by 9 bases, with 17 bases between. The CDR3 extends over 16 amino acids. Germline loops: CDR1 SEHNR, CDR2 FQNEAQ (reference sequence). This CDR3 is CASSLSPGDESSPLHF. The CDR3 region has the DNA TGTGCCAGCAGCTTATCTCCAGGAGATGAATCTTCACCCCTCCACTTT.

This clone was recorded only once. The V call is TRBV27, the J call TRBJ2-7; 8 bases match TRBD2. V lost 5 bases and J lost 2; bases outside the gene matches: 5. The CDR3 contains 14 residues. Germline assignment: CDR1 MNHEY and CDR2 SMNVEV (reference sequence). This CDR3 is CASSTPGGTYEQYF. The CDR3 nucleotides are TGTGCCAGCAGTACCCCGGGGGGGACCTACGAGCAGTACTTC.

The chain's CDR3 is CASSLRDRGQSGAEQYF. In nucleotides, the CDR3 is TGTGCCAGCAGCCTCCGGGACAGGGGGCAATCTGGTGCCGAGCAGTACTTC. The chain has TRBV7-9 and TRBJ2-7, with 12 bases matching TRBD1. CDR3 size: 17 residues. J was trimmed by 6 bases and V by 5 bases; bases with no gene match: 14. The germline V gene encodes CDR1 SEHNR and CDR2 FQNEAQ (reference sequence). Full variable domain (missing parts from reference TRBV7-9 and TRBJ2-7): DTGVSQNPRHKITKRGQNVTFRCDPISEHNRLYWYRQTLGQGPEFLTYFQNEAQLEKSRLLSDRFSAERPKGSFSTLEIQRTEQGDSAMYLCASSLRDRGQSGAEQYFGPGTRLTVT.

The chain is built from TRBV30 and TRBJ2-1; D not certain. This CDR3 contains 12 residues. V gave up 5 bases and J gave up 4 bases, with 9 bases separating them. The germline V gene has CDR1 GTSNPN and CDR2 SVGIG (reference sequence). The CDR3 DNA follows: TGTGCCTGGGCGAGTTTATACAATGAGCAGTTCTTC. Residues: CAWASLYNEQFF.

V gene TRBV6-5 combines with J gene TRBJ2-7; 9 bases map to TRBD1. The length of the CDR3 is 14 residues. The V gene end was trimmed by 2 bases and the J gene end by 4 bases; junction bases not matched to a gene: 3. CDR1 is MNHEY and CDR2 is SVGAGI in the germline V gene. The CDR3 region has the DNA TGTGCCAGCAGTTACGGACAGGGGTGGTACGAGCAGTACTTC. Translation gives CASSYGQGWYEQYF.